This paragraph reports one T cell receptor (beta chain). Its specificity is unknown. This sample was included in a study of cytomegalovirus exposure and HLA in healthy donors. The CDR3 has 14 amino acids. With V trimmed by 4 bases and J by 6 bases, 6 bases remained unmatched. From germline, CDR1 is SNHLY and CDR2 FYNNEI. PCR amplification relied on 60 Vbeta primers (plus 13 Jbeta primers). Using immunoSEQ multiplex PCR, the repertoire was profiled, and TCRdb retains in-frame clones only, with some absent. Its clone listing holds around 65,000 clones. Study results and caveats: CMV serostatus stood as the only immune exposure information on hand. Another analysis was done later, and it associated around 15,000 TCR beta sequences with HLA alleles at 0.05 false discovery rate. TCR beta chain V- and J-gene trimming was linked, in a later analysis, to a missense variant in DCLRE1C. TCR beta V segments were, for the most part, productive about 90% or about 30% of the time in an earlier analysis.

The chain is built from TRBV2 and TRBJ1-5, with 7 positions matching TRBD1. The sequence was collected from a boy between 10 and 17 years old in good health and CMV-seronegative. Specimen: PBMCs. This chain's CDR3 is CASSADRNSQPQHF. CDR3 DNA sequence: TGTGCCAGCAGTGCGGACAGGAACAGTCAGCCCCAGCATTTT.